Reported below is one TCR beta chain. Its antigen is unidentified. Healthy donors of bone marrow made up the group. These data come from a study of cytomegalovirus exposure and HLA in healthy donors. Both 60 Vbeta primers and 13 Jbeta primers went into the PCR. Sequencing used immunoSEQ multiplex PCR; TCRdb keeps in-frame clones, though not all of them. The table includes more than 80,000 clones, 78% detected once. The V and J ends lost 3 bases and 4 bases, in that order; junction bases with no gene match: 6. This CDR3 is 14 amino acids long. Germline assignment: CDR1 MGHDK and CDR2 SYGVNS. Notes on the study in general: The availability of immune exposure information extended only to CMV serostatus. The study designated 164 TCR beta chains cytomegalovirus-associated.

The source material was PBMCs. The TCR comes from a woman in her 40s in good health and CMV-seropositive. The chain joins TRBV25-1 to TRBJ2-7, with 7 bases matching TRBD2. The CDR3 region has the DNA TGTGCCAGCAGTGAGGGCGGGAGTGATTACGAGCAGTACTTC. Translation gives CASSEGGSDYEQYF.